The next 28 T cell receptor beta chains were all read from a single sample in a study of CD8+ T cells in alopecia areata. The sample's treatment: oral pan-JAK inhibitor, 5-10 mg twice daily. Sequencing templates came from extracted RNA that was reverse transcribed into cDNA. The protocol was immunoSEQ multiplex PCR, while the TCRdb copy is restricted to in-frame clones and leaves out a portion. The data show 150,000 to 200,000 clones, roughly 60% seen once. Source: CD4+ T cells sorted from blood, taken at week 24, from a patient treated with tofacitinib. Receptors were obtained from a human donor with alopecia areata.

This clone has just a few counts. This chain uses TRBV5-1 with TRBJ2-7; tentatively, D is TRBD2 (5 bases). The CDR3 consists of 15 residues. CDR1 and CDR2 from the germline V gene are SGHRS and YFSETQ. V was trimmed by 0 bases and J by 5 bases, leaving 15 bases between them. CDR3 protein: CASSLERARFDEQYF. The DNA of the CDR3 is TGCGCCAGCAGCTTGGAGAGGGCGCGGTTCGACGAGCAGTACTTC.

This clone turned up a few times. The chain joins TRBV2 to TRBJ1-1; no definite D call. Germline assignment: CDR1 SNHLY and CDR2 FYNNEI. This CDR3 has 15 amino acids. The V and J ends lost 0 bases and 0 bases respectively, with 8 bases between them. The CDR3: CASSEAVTLNTEAFF. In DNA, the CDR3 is TGTGCCAGCAGTGAAGCTGTTACATTGAACACTGAAGCTTTCTTT. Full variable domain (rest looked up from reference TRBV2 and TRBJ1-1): EPEVTQTPSHQVTQMGQEVILRCVPISNHLYFYWYRQILGQKVEFLVSFYNNEISEKSEIFDDQFSVERPDGSNFTLKIRSTKLEDSAMYFCASSEAVTLNTEAFFGQGTRLTVV.

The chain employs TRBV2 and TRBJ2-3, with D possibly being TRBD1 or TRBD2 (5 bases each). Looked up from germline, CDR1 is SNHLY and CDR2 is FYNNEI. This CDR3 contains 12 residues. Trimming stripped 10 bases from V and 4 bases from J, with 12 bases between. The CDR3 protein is CAITQGPDTQYF. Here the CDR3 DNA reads TGTGCCATCACCCAGGGACCAGATACGCAGTATTTT.

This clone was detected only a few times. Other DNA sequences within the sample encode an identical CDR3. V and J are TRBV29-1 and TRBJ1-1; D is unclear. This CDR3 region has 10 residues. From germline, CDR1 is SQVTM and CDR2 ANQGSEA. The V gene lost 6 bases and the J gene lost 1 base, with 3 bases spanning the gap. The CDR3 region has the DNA TGCAGCGTCGGGAACACTGAAGCTTTCTTT. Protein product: CSVGNTEAFF.

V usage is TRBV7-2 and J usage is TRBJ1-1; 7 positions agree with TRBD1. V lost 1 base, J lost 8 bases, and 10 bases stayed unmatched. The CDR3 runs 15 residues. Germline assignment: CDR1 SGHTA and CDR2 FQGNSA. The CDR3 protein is CASSLVQGEGAEAFF. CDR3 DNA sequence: TGTGCCAGCAGCTTAGTACAAGGTGAGGGGGCAGAAGCTTTCTTT.

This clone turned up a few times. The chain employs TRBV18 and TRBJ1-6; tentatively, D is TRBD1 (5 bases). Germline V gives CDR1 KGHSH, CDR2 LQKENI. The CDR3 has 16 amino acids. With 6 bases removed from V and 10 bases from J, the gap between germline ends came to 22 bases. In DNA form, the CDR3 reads TGTGCCAGCTCGCCCCGGGGCTCGTTTAAAGGATCACCCCTCCACTTT. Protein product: CASSPRGSFKGSPLHF.

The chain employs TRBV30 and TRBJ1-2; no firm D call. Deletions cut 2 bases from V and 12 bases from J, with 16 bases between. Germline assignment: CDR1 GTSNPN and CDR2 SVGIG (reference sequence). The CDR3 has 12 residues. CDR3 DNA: TGTGCCTGGAGTCTACAACATGGGGAGAACACCTTC. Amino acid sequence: CAWSLQHGENTF.

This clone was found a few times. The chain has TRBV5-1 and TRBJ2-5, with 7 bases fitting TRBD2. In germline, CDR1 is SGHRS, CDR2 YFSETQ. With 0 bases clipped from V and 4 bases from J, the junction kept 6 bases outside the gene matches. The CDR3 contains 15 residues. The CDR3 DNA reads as TGCGCCAGCAGCTTGGTCGGGGGGTACGGAGAGACCCAGTACTTC. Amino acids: CASSLVGGYGETQYF.

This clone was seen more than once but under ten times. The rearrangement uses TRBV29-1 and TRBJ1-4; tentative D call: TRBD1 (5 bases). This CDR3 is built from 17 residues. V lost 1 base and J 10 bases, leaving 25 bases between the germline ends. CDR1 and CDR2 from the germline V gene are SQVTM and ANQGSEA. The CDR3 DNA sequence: TGCAGCGTTGAAGGGTCCCGGGGGTTCCTAAAACCCAGAAAACTGTTTTTT. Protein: CSVEGSRGFLKPRKLFF.

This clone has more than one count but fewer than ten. Here the CDR3 DNA reads TGTGCCAGCACCCTACTAGCGGGGAAGACGGAGCAGTACTTC. It is translated as CASTLLAGKTEQYF. The rearrangement joins TRBV7-3 to TRBJ2-7, with 10 bases that match TRBD2. This CDR3 spans 14 amino acids. CDR1 SGHTA and CDR2 FQGTGA come from the germline V gene. The junction had 10 bases not matched to a gene; V was cut back by 7 bases and J by 7 bases.

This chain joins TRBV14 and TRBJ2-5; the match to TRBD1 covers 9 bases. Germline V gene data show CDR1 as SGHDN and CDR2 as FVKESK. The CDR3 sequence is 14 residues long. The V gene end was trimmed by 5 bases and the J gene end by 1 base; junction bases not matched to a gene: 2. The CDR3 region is CASSWGQGQETQYF. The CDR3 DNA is TGTGCCAGCAGCTGGGGACAGGGCCAAGAGACCCAGTACTTC. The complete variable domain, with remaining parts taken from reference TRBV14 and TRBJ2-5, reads EAGVTQFPSHSVIEKGQTVTLRCDPISGHDNLYWYRRVMGKEIKFLLHFVKESKQDESGMPNNRFLAERTGGTYSTLKVQPAELEDSGVYFCASSWGQGQETQYFGPGTRLLVL.

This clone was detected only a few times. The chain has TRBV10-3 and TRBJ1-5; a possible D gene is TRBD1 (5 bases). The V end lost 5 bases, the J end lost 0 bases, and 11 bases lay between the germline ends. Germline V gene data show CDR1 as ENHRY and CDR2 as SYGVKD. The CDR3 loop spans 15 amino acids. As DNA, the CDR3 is TGTGCCATCAGTCAACAGGACTATAGCAATCAGCCCCAGCATTTT. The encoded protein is CAISQQDYSNQPQHF.

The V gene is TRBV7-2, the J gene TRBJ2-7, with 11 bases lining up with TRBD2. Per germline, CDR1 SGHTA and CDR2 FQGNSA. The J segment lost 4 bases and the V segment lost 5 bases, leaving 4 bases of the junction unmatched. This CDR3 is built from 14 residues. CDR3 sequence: CASSTGTSGYEQYF. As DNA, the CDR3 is TGTGCCAGCAGCACCGGGACTAGCGGTTACGAGCAGTACTTC.

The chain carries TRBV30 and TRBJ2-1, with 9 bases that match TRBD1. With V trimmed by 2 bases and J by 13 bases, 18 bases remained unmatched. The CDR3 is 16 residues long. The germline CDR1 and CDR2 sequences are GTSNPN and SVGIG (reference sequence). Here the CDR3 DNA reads TGTGCCTGGAGTCAAGCGGGACAGGGAGGCCAAAAACCACAGTTCTTC. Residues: CAWSQAGQGGQKPQFF.

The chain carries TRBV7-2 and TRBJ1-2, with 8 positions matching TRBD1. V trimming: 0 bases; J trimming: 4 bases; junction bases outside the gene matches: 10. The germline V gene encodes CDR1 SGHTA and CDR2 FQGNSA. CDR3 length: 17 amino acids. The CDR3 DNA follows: TGTGCCAGCAGCTTAGCTCCCGGACAGGGCTTCTTCTATGGCTACACCTTC. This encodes CASSLAPGQGFFYGYTF.

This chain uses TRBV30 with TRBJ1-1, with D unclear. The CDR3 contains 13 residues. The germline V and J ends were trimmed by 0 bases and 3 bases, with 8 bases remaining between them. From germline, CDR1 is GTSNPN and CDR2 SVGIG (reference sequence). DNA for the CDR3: TGTGCCTGGAGTGTGGAAGTCTACACTGAAGCTTTCTTT. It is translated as CAWSVEVYTEAFF.

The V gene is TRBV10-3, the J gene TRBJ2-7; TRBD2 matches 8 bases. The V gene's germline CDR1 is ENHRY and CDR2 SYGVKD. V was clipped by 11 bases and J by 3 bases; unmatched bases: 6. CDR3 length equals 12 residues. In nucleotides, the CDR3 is TGTGCCTCCCGGGGGGGGGACTACGAGCAGTACTTC. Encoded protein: CASRGGDYEQYF.

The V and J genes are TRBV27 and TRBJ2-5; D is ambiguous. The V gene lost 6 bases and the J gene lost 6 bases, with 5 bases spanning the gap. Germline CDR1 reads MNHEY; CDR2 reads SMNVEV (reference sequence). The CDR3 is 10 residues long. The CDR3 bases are TGTGCCAGCAGGGGAAAGACCCAGTACTTC. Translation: CASRGKTQYF.

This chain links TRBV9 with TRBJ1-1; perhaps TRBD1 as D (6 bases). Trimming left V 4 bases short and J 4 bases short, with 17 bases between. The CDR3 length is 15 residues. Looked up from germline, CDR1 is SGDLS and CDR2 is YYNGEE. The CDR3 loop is CASSPSRGRSTEAFF. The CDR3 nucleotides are TGTGCCAGCAGCCCCAGCAGGGGCAGGAGCACTGAAGCTTTCTTT.

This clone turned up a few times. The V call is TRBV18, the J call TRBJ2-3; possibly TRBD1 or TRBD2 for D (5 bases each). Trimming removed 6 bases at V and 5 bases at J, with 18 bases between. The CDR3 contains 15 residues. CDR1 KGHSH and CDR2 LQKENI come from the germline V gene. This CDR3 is CASSPSGPRGDTQYF. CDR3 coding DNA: TGTGCCAGCTCCCCCAGCGGACCTAGGGGAGATACGCAGTATTTT. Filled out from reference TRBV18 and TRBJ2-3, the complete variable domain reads NAGVMQNPRHLVRRRGQEARLRCSPMKGHSHVYWYRQLPEEGLKFMVYLQKENIIDESGMPKERFSAEFPKEGPSILRIQQVVRGDSAAYFCASSPSGPRGDTQYFGPGTRLTVL.

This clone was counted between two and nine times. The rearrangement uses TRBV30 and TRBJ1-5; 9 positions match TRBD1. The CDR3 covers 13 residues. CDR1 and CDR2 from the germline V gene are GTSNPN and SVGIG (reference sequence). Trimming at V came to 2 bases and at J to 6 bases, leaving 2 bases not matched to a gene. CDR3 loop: CAWSTTGGQPQHF. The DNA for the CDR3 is TGTGCCTGGAGTACGACAGGGGGTCAGCCCCAGCATTTT.

The CDR3: CAWTTNTRDGYTF. CDR3 nucleotides: TGTGCCTGGACGACAAATACCAGGGATGGCTACACCTTC. The rearrangement links TRBV30 to TRBJ1-2; possible D gene TRBD1, 5 bases. CDR1 is GTSNPN and CDR2 is SVGIG in the germline V gene (reference sequence). This CDR3 spans 13 amino acids. Trimming stripped 4 bases from V and 6 bases from J, with 15 bases between.

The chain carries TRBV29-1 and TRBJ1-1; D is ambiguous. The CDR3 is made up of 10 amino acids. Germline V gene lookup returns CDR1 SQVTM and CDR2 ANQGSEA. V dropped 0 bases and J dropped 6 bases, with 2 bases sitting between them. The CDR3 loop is CSVEDAEAFF. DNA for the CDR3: TGCAGCGTTGAAGATGCTGAAGCTTTCTTT.

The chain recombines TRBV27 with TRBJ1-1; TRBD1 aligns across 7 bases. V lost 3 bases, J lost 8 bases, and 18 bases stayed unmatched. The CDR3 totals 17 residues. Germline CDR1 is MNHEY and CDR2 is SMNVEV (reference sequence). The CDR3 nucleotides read TGTGCCAGCAGTTTTGGTGTGGCCCCGACAGGGAGCTTGGAAGCTTTCTTT. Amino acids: CASSFGVAPTGSLEAFF.

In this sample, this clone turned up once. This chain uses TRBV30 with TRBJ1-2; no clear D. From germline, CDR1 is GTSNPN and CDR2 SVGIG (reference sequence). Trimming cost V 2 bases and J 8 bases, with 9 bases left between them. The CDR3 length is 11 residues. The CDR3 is CAWSTVWGYTF. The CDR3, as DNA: TGTGCCTGGAGTACAGTCTGGGGCTACACCTTC.

The CDR3 DNA sequence: TGCAGCGTTCCGACAGGGGCCGGCTACACCTTC. Protein sequence: CSVPTGAGYTF. The V call is TRBV29-1, the J call TRBJ1-2, with 8 positions matching TRBD1. The CDR3 totals 11 residues. Per the germline V gene, CDR1 is SQVTM and CDR2 is ANQGSEA. J gave up 8 bases and V 5 bases, and 4 bases lay outside the gene matches.

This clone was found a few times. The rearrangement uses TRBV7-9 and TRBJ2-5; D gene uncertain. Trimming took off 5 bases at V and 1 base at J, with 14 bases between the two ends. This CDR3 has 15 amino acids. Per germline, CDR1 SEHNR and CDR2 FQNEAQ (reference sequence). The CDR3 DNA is TGTGCCAGCAGCCCACCAGGTTCTCTCCAAGAGACCCAGTACTTC. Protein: CASSPPGSLQETQYF. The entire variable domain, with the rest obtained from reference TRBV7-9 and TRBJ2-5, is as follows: DTGVSQNPRHKITKRGQNVTFRCDPISEHNRLYWYRQTLGQGPEFLTYFQNEAQLEKSRLLSDRFSAERPKGSFSTLEIQRTEQGDSAMYLCASSPPGSLQETQYFGPGTRLLVL.

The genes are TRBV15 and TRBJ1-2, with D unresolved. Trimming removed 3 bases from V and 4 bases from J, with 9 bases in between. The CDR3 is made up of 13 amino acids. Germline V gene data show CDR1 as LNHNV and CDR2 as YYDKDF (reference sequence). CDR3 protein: CATSRIDLYGYTF. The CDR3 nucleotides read TGTGCCACCAGCAGGATCGATCTCTATGGCTACACCTTC.